This TCR beta chain was sequenced in a study of blood T cell repertoires in COVID-19. Study at large: Some COVID-19 samples were acute and others convalescent; all came from the United States, Italy and Spain. From T cells, B-cell-depleted T cells, or PBMCs came the material, which was cDNA or gDNA.

In the original processing: The assay estimated nucleated cells by amplifying reference gene primers. Sequencing was performed with immunoSEQ multiplex PCR; in TCRdb, only in-frame clones are kept and a portion is missing. The V and J calls and clone size were taken over from that table, and D and trimming were inferred from the DNA. This table has around 250,000 clones, about 82% appearing once. This receptor was identified in an elderly man with acute or convalescent COVID-19. What was sequenced was peripheral blood.

The CDR3 DNA is TGTGCCAGCAGCCGAGGCAGAGAGGGGACCCAGTACTTC. This encodes CASSRGREGTQYF. V gene TRBV11-3 combines with J gene TRBJ2-5; the D gene is possibly TRBD2 (5 bases). The germline V gene has CDR1 SGHNT and CDR2 YENEEA. Trimming took off 5 bases at V and 7 bases at J, with 14 bases between the two ends. The length of the CDR3 is 13 residues.